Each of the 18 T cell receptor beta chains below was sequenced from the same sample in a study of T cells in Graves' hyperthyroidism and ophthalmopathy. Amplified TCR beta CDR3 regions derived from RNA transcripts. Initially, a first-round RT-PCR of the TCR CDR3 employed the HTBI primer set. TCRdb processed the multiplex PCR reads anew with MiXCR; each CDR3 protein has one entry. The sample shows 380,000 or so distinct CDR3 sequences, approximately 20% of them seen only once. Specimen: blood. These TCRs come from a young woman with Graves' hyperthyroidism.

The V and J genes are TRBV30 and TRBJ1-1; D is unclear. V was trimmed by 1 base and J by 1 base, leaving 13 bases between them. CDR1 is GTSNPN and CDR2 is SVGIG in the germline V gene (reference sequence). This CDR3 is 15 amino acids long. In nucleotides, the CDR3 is TGTGCCTGGAGTGACGGCTTTGGTGGGAACACTGAAGCTTTCTTT. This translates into CAWSDGFGGNTEAFF.

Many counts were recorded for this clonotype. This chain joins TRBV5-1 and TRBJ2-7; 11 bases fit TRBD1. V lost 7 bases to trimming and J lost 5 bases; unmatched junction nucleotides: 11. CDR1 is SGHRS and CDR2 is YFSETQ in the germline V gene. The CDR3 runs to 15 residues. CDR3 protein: CASRLPGQGGDEQYF. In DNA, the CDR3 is TGCGCCAGCCGACTCCCGGGACAGGGGGGTGACGAGCAGTACTTC.

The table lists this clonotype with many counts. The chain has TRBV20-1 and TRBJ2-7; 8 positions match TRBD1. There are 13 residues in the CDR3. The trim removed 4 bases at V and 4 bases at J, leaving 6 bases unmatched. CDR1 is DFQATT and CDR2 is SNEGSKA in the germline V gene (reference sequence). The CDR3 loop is CSAIPGQEYEQYF. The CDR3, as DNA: TGCAGTGCTATCCCGGGACAGGAGTACGAGCAGTACTTC.

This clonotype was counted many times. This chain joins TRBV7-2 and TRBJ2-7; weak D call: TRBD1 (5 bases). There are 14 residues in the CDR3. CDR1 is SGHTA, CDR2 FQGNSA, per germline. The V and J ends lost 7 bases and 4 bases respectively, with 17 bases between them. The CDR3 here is CASTQNAGMYEQYF. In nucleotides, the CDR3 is TGTGCCAGCACCCAAAACGCAGGGATGTACGAGCAGTACTTC.

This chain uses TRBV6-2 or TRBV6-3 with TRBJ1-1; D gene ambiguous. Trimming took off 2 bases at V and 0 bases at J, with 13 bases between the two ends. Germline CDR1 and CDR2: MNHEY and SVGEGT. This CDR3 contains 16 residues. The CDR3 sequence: CASSYASREVNTEAFF. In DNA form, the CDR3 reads TGTGCCAGCAGTTACGCCTCGAGGGAGGTGAACACTGAAGCTTTCTTT.

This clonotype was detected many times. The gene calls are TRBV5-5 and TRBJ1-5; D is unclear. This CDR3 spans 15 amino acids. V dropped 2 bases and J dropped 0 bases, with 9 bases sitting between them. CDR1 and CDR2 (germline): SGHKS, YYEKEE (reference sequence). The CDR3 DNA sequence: TGTGCCAGCAGCTTTCAACTAAATAGCAATCAGCCCCAGCATTTT. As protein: CASSFQLNSNQPQHF.

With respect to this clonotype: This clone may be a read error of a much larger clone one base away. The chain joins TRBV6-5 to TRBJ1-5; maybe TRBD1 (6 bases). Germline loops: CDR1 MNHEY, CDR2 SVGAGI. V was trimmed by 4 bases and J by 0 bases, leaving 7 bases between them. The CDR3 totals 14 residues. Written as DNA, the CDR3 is TGTGCCAGCAGTTGGACAGCTAGCAATCAGCCCCAGCATTTT. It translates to CASSWTASNQPQHF.

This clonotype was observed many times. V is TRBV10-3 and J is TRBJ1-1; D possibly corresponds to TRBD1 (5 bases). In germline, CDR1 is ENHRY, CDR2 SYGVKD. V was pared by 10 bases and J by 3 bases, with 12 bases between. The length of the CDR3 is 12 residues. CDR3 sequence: CATGGGDTEAFF. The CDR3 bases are TGTGCCACTGGCGGGGGTGACACTGAAGCTTTCTTT.

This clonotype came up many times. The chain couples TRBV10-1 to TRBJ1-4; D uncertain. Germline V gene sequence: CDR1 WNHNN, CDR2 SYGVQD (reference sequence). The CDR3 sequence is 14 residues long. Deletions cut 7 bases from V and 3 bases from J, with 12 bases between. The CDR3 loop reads CASTVQASNEKLFF. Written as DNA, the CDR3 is TGCGCCAGCACGGTTCAGGCTTCTAATGAAAAACTGTTTTTT.

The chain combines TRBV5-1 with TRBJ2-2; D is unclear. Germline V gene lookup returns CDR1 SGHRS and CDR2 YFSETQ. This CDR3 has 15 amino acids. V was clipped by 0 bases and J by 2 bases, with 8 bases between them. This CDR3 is CASSLAVVNTGELFF. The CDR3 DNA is TGCGCCAGCAGCTTGGCCGTCGTAAACACCGGGGAGCTGTTTTTT.

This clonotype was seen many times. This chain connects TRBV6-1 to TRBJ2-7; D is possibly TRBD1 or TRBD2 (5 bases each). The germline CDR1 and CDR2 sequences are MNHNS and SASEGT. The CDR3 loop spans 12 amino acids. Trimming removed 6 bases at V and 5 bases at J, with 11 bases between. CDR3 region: CASSPGRDEQYF. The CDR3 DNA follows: TGTGCCAGCAGCCCGGGACGGGACGAGCAGTACTTC.

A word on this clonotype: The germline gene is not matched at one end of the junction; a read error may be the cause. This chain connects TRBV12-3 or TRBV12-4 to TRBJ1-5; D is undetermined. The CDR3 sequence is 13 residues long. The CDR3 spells CASRRGGNRPQHF. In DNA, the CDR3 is TGTGCCAGCAGGCGGGGAGGCAATCGGCCCCAGCATTTT.

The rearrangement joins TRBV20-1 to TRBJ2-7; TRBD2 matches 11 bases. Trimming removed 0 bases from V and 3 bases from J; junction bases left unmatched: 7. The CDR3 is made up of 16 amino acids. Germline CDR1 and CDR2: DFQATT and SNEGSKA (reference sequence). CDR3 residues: CSARDPTSGDIYEQYF. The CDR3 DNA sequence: TGCAGTGCTAGAGATCCGACTAGCGGGGATATCTACGAGCAGTACTTC.

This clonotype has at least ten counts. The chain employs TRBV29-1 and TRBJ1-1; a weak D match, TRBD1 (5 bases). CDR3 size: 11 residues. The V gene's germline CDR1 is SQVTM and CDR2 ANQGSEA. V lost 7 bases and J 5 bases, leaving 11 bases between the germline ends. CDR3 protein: CSAAGWTEAFF. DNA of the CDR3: TGCAGCGCTGCAGGGTGGACTGAAGCTTTCTTT.

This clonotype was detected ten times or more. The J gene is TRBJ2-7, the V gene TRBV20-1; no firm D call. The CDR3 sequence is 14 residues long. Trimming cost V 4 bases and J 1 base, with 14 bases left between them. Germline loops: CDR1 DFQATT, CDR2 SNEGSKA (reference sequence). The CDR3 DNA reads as TGCAGTGCTAAGGAGTCCGGGCCGTCCTACGAGCAGTACTTC. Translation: CSAKESGPSYEQYF.

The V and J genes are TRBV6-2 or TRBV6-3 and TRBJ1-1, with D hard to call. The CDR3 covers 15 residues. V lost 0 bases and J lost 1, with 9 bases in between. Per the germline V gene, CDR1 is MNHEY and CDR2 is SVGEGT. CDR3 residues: CASSYSREPNTEAFF. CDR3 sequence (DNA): TGTGCCAGCAGTTACTCGCGGGAGCCGAACACTGAAGCTTTCTTT.

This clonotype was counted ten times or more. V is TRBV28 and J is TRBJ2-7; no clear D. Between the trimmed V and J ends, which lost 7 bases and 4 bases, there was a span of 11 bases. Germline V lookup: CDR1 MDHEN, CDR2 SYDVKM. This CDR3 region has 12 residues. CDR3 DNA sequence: TGTGCCAGCACGCATCCACCGTACGAGCAGTACTTC. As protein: CASTHPPYEQYF. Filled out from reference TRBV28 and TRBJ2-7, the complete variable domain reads DVKVTQSSRYLVKRTGEKVFLECVQDMDHENMFWYRQDPGLGLRLIYFSYDVKMKEKGDIPEGYSVSREKKERFSLILESASTNQTSMYLCASTHPPYEQYFGPGTRLTVT.

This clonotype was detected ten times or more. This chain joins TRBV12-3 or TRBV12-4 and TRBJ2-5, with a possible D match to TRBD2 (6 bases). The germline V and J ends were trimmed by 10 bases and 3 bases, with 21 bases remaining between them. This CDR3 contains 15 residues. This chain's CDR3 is CATSFAGEVKETQYF. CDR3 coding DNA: TGTGCCACCTCCTTTGCTGGGGAGGTAAAAGAGACCCAGTACTTC.